Listed below are T cell receptor beta chains from one sample, sequenced in a study of blood T cell repertoires in COVID-19. TCRdb's copy holds only in-frame clones and misses some; the assay was immunoSEQ multiplex PCR. This table has over 150,000 clones, 91% appearing once. The sequenced sample consisted of peripheral blood. Receptor source: a man between 50 and 59 years old with acute or convalescent COVID-19. Both conserved end residues are part of each CDR3.

V gene	J gene	CDR3 protein
TRBV28	TRBJ1-2	CASSFEPLRAASGYTF
TRBV3-1/TRBV3-2	TRBJ1-1	CASSPRDNSLGGEAFF
TRBV27	TRBJ2-7	CASSLRGQGSYEQYF
TRBV11-2	TRBJ2-7	CASSLGLGEGPQHVF
TRBV5-6	TRBJ1-4	CASSFLQGNEKLFF
TRBV4-2	TRBJ2-7	CASSPGRAGGPYEQYF
TRBV20-1	TRBJ1-4	CSARLREKLFF
TRBV7-2	TRBJ1-2	CASSLESTGSYGYTF
TRBV10-1	TRBJ1-2	CASSEDGSYGYTF
TRBV7-6	TRBJ1-5	CASSQAGQFNQPQHF
TRBV5-4	TRBJ1-1	CASSQAHRGGTEAFF
TRBV18	TRBJ1-2	CASSPSTGGNYGYTF